This TCR beta chain was identified in a study of shared clonotypes between healthy human individuals. Germline trimming cut 5 bases from V and 1 base from J; bases unmatched to any gene: 12. Germline-derived CDR1 and CDR2 are SEHNR and FQNEAQ (reference sequence). The CDR3 runs 17 residues. Unsorted PBMC DNA underwent sequencing on ten immunoSEQ deep assay plates. Repertoires were generated with immunoSEQ multiplex PCR, while TCRdb's copy carries only in-frame clones and drops some. This sample carries about half a million clones, 79% of them seen once, and the ten largest clones take roughly 13%. Sequences were obtained from PBMCs. The rearrangement links TRBV7-9 to TRBJ2-5; the match to TRBD2 covers 8 bases. The sequence was collected from a woman aged 40 to 50 in good health. Some clones in this sample may be carry-over from other donors' samples. CDR3 amino acids: CASSLRTSYGVQETQYF. Written as DNA, the CDR3 is TGTGCCAGCAGCCTCCGGACTAGCTATGGGGTCCAAGAGACCCAGTACTTC.